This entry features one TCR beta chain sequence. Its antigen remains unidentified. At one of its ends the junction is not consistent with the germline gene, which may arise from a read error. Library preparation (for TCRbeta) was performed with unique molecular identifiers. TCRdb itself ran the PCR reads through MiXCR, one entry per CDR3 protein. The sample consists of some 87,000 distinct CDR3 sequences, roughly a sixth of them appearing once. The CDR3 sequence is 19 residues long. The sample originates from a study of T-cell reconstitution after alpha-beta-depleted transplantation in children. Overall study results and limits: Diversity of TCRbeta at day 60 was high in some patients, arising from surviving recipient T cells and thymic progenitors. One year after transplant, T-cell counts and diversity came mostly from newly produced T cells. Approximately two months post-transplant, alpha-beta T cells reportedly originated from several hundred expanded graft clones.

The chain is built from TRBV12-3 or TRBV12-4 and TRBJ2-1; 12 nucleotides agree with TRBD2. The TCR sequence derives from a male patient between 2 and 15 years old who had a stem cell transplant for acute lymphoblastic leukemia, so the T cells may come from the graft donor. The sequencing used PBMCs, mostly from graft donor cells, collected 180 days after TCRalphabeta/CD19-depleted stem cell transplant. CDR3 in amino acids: CASCFTSGGLLSSYNEQFF. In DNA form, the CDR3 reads TGTGCCAGCTGTTTCACTAGCGGGGGGCTATTGAGCTCCTACAATGAGCAGTTCTTC.